This entry lists 20 T cell receptor beta chains sequenced from one sample in a study of Tregs in tolerant kidney transplant recipients. Using immunoSEQ multiplex PCR, the repertoire was profiled, and TCRdb retains in-frame clones only, with some absent. This listing includes roughly 53,000 clones. Sequencing was performed on CD4+ T cells from blood, taken before the transplant. These receptor sequences come from a human donor who received a combined kidney and bone marrow transplant.

Concerning this clone: The CDR3 end lies 3 residues beyond the end of the read and is filled in from the germline J gene. The chain couples TRBV7-1 to TRBJ1-1; 9 bases line up with TRBD1. TRBV7-1 is recorded as an ORF, its role being uncertain. The junction had 18 bases not matched to a gene; V was cut back by 3 bases and J by 1 base. CDR3 length equals 20 residues. The sequenced part of the CDR3 DNA is TGTGCCAGCAGCTCCTACCGCCGGGACAGGGAACGTGGTTCGAACACTGAA. This encodes CASSSYRRDRERGSNTE. The CDR3 in its entirety is CASSSYRRDRERGSNTEAFF.

Concerning this clone itself: The sequence runs out 3 residues before the end of the CDR3; the remainder is reconstructed from the germline J gene. This chain connects TRBV18 to TRBJ1-2; D not resolved. From germline, CDR1 is KGHSH and CDR2 LQKENI. V dropped 0 bases and J dropped 6 bases, with 8 bases sitting between them. This CDR3 comprises 13 residues. The DNA read from the CDR3 is TGTGCCAGCTCACCACCAGGGCGGGATGGC. Translating gives CASSPPGRDG. The CDR3 reads in full as CASSPPGRDGYTF. The complete variable domain, with remaining parts taken from reference TRBV18 and TRBJ1-2, reads NAGVMQNPRHLVRRRGQEARLRCSPMKGHSHVYWYRQLPEEGLKFMVYLQKENIIDESGMPKERFSAEFPKEGPSILRIQQVVRGDSAAYFCASSPPGRDGYTFGSGTRLTVV.

With regard to this clone: Coverage ceases 3 residues before the CDR3 finishes, and the germline J gene fills in the end. The chain joins TRBV2 to TRBJ2-5, with D maybe TRBD1 (6 bases). Germline CDR1 and CDR2: SNHLY and FYNNEI. This CDR3 has 13 residues. V dropped 3 bases and J dropped 4 bases, with 9 bases sitting between them. The CDR3 region is CASSDGRGETQYF. The sequenced CDR3 bases are TGTGCCAGCAGTGACGGCAGGGGAGAGACC.

A remark on this clone: Read sequence stops 3 residues before the CDR3 end, and the germline J gene provides the missing end. The chain links TRBV20-1 to TRBJ1-2; 12 bases fit TRBD1. This CDR3 is built from 15 residues. With V trimmed by 2 bases and J by 6 bases, 7 bases remained unmatched. Germline V CDR1 and CDR2: DFQATT, SNEGSKA (reference sequence). Incomplete CDR3 DNA: TGCAGTGCTAGACGGGACAGGGGGCCCCCGGATGGC. Translation: CSARRDRGPPDG. Given in full, the CDR3 is CSARRDRGPPDGYTF.

As to this clone: The read ends 3 residues shy of where the CDR3 ends; the end is completed using the germline J gene. The chain has TRBV20-1 and TRBJ2-7, with unresolved D. Germline V gene sequence: CDR1 DFQATT, CDR2 SNEGSKA (reference sequence). The CDR3 is 11 residues long. V dropped 0 bases and J dropped 5 bases, with 5 bases sitting between them. The CDR3: CSAREHHEQYF. The CDR3 DNA, read in part, is TGCAGTGCTAGAGAACATCACGAG.

About this clone: The read finishes 3 residues shy of the CDR3 end, and the germline J gene is used to complete it. This sequence joins TRBV12-3 or TRBV12-4 and TRBJ1-5; perhaps TRBD1 as D (5 bases). The CDR3 totals 14 residues. V gave up 2 bases and J gave up 2 bases, with 7 bases separating them. CDR3 DNA, as far as it was read: TGTGCCAGCAGTTTACGGGGGGGCAATCAGCCC. It codes for CASSLRGGNQP. The CDR3, in full, reads CASSLRGGNQPQHF.

Of note for this clone: The read ends 3 residues shy of where the CDR3 ends; the end is completed using the germline J gene. The V and J genes are TRBV19 and TRBJ2-1, with 10 positions matching TRBD2. The germline V gene encodes CDR1 LNHDA and CDR2 SQIVND (reference sequence). J was trimmed by 1 base and V by 9 bases; bases with no gene match: 9. The CDR3 contains 16 residues. The CDR3 sequence: CASSSSGSRSYNEQFF. CDR3 DNA (partial): TGTGCCAGCTCCTCTAGCGGGAGTAGGTCCTACAATGAG.

Concerning this clone itself: From the germline J gene comes the end of the CDR3, since the read stops 3 residues before it. The rearrangement joins TRBV30 to TRBJ2-1; a weak D match, TRBD1 (5 bases). This CDR3 has 14 residues. V was cut by 1 base and J by 5 bases, with 12 bases left in between. CDR1 is GTSNPN, CDR2 SVGIG, per germline (reference sequence). CDR3 bases read: TGTGCCTGGAGTGAGGGGCGATTTGACAATGAG. This encodes CAWSEGRFDNE. The full CDR3 reads CAWSEGRFDNEQFF. Drawing the rest from reference TRBV30 and TRBJ2-1, the complete variable domain is SQTIHQWPATLVQPVGSPLSLECTVEGTSNPNLYWYRQAAGRGLQLLFYSVGIGQISSEVPQNLSASRPQDRQFILSSKKLLLSDSGFYLCAWSEGRFDNEQFFGPGTRLTVL.

The CDR3 sequence: CASSPGTGWDQPQHF. The part of the CDR3 DNA that was read is TGTGCCAGCAGTCCCGGGACAGGGTGGGATCAGCCC. This chain uses TRBV27 with TRBJ1-5; 9 nucleotides match TRBD1. The read terminates 3 residues ahead of where the CDR3 ends, so the germline J gene completes it. This CDR3 is 15 amino acids long. Looked up from germline, CDR1 is MNHEY and CDR2 is SMNVEV (reference sequence). V shed 5 bases, J shed 5 bases, and the junction held 7 bases outside the gene matches.

Comments on this clone: The CDR3 extends 3 residues past the end of the read, so its final part is completed from the germline J gene. The chain couples TRBV20-1 to TRBJ2-1; 11 positions match TRBD2. Trimming at V came to 0 bases and at J to 0 bases, leaving 4 bases not matched to a gene. Germline CDR1 DFQATT, CDR2 SNEGSKA (reference sequence). The CDR3 spans 17 residues. The CDR3 reads CSARDYGTSGSYNEQFF. Partial CDR3 DNA: TGCAGTGCTAGAGATTACGGGACTAGCGGCTCCTACAATGAG.

This CDR3 is CASRTGLARSRYEQYF. The CDR3 bases that were read are TGTGCCAGCAGGACAGGGTTGGCCCGATCCCGCTACGAG. The chain couples TRBV6-2 or TRBV6-3 to TRBJ2-7; the match to TRBD1 covers 7 bases. The read stops 3 residues short of the end of the CDR3; the missing end is completed from the germline J gene. The CDR3 is 16 amino acids. CDR1 MNHEY and CDR2 SVGEGT come from the germline V gene. V was clipped by 6 bases and J by 3 bases; unmatched bases: 14.

Worth noting for this clone: The read comes to an end 3 residues before the CDR3 does, leaving the germline J gene to fill in the end. The gene calls are TRBV19 and TRBJ2-7, with 10 bases that match TRBD2. The CDR3 covers 15 residues. Germline assignment: CDR1 LNHDA and CDR2 SQIVND (reference sequence). Unmatched junction bases numbered 4, after V lost 4 bases and J lost 1 base. The sequenced CDR3 bases are TGTGCCAGTAGTAGACTAGCGGGTTCTTCCTACGAG. This sequence encodes CASSRLAGSSYE. The entire CDR3 protein reads CASSRLAGSSYEQYF. The full variable domain, its missing parts supplied by reference TRBV19 and TRBJ2-7, is DGGITQSPKYLFRKEGQNVTLSCEQNLNHDAMYWYRQDPGQGLRLIYYSQIVNDFQKGDIAEGYSVSREKKESFPLTVTSAQKNPTAFYLCASSRLAGSSYEQYFGPGTRLTVT.

Notes on this clone: Coverage ceases 3 residues before the CDR3 finishes, and the germline J gene fills in the end. This chain joins TRBV28 and TRBJ2-7, with 8 bases aligning to TRBD2. CDR1 is MDHEN and CDR2 is SYDVKM in the germline V gene. The length of the CDR3 is 12 residues. Germline trimming cut 7 bases from V and 3 bases from J; bases unmatched to any gene: 2. CDR3 DNA (partial): TGTGCCAGCAAGCGGGAGTTCTACGAG. Translated: CASKREFYE. The complete CDR3 sequence is CASKREFYEQYF.

Turning to this clone: Read coverage stops 3 residues before the CDR3 terminus; the germline J gene supplies the remainder. The rearrangement joins TRBV19 to TRBJ1-6, with 8 bases aligning to TRBD1. CDR1 is LNHDA, CDR2 SQIVND, per germline (reference sequence). The V gene end was trimmed by 5 bases and the J gene end by 7 bases; junction bases not matched to a gene: 4. This CDR3 is built from 14 residues. The CDR3 DNA, read in part, is TGTGCCAGTAGTTGGGACAGGCTAAATTCACCC. As protein: CASSWDRLNSP. The whole CDR3 region reads CASSWDRLNSPLHF.

This CDR3 is CAWSAVTVNEKLFF. The DNA read from the CDR3 is TGTGCCTGGAGTGCCGTGACAGTTAATGAAAAA. The chain has TRBV30 and TRBJ1-4; the D gene is possibly TRBD1 (5 bases). The CDR3 is cut off 3 residues early in the read; its end comes from the germline J gene. Trimming shortened V by 1 base and J by 4 bases, and 10 bases separated the two germline ends. Germline V gene data show CDR1 as GTSNPN and CDR2 as SVGIG (reference sequence). This CDR3 is built from 14 residues.

On this clone: The DNA ends 3 residues before the CDR3 does, and the rest of the CDR3 is filled in from the germline J gene. The chain carries TRBV5-1 and TRBJ2-1; 11 bases match TRBD2. Germline loops: CDR1 SGHRS, CDR2 YFSETQ. This CDR3 region has 15 residues. The V and J ends lost 7 bases and 6 bases, in that order; junction bases with no gene match: 9. The CDR3 DNA, read in part, is TGCGCCAGCCAACCGGGTAGCGGGAGGGCCAATGAG. This encodes CASQPGSGRANE. The complete CDR3 sequence is CASQPGSGRANEQFF.

On this clone: The read gets to within 3 residues of the CDR3 end, and the germline J gene fills in the rest. V and J are TRBV2 and TRBJ1-4; 7 positions match TRBD1. Looked up from germline, CDR1 is SNHLY and CDR2 is FYNNEI. J gave up 4 bases and V 9 bases, and 5 bases lay outside the gene matches. The CDR3 is 13 amino acids. The CDR3 spells CARRDSINEKLFF. Partial CDR3 DNA: TGTGCCAGGAGGGACAGTATTAATGAAAAA.

Comment on this clone: The read falls 3 residues short of the CDR3 end, and the missing part is taken from the germline J gene. V and J are TRBV6-2 or TRBV6-3 and TRBJ2-7; tentatively, D is TRBD2 (6 bases). Trimming stripped 4 bases from V and 0 bases from J, with 13 bases between. This CDR3 has 15 residues. The germline CDR1 and CDR2 sequences are MNHEY and SVGEGT. CDR3 DNA (partial): TGTGCCAGCAGTTTTGGGGGGAGTGTCTCCTACGAG. It is translated as CASSFGGSVSYE. The full-length CDR3 reads as CASSFGGSVSYEQYF.

On this clone itself: The sequence runs out 3 residues before the end of the CDR3; the remainder is reconstructed from the germline J gene. This chain joins TRBV7-2 and TRBJ1-1, with D uncertain. CDR1 is SGHTA, CDR2 FQGNSA, per germline. The CDR3 contains 15 residues. Trimming removed 1 base at V and 0 bases at J, with 9 bases between. This chain's CDR3 is CASSLVAGMNTEAFF. The CDR3 DNA, read in part, is TGTGCCAGCAGCTTAGTGGCAGGCATGAACACTGAA.

Note on this clone: Sequencing ends 3 residues short of the CDR3 end; the germline J gene provides the rest. The rearrangement joins TRBV18 to TRBJ2-7, with 13 bases that match TRBD2. The CDR3 is made up of 17 amino acids. With V trimmed by 4 bases and J by 1 base, 7 bases remained unmatched. The germline CDR1 and CDR2 sequences are KGHSH and LQKENI. Incomplete CDR3 DNA: TGTGCCAGCTCACGGGGCGGGACTAGCGGGATATCCTACGAG. Translation gives CASSRGGTSGISYE. The entire CDR3 reads CASSRGGTSGISYEQYF.